The 29 T cell receptor beta chains listed next were all sequenced from one sample in a study of shared clonotypes between healthy human individuals. Repertoires were generated with immunoSEQ multiplex PCR, while TCRdb's copy carries only in-frame clones and drops some. The sample has a few hundred thousand clones; around nine tenths are singletons. Sequenced: memory CD8+ T cells sorted from blood. Subset specified: CD45RO+ cells pooled with CCR7-negative TemRA cells. These receptors were collected from a man in his late teens or twenties in good health.

The V and J genes are TRBV9 and TRBJ1-2, with D maybe TRBD1 (5 bases). The CDR3 has 13 residues. Germline CDR1 reads SGDLS; CDR2 reads YYNGEE. Between the trimmed V and J ends, which lost 4 bases and 4 bases, there was a span of 11 bases. CDR3 bases: TGTGCCAGCAGCCGGGGGGAGGGCTATGGCTACACCTTC. Protein sequence: CASSRGEGYGYTF.

This chain uses TRBV11-2 with TRBJ2-2, with D perhaps TRBD2 (6 bases). The CDR3 totals 14 residues. The V and J ends lost 8 bases and 3 bases respectively, with 13 bases between them. The germline V gene has CDR1 SGHAT and CDR2 FQNNGV. CDR3 sequence reads: CASGLGLYTGELFF. DNA for the CDR3: TGTGCCAGCGGACTGGGACTGTACACCGGGGAGCTGTTTTTT.

The chain couples TRBV30 to TRBJ1-1; possibly TRBD1 for D (5 bases). Trimming pared 0 bases from V and 1 base from J, leaving 9 bases between. Per the germline V gene, CDR1 is GTSNPN and CDR2 is SVGIG (reference sequence). This CDR3 region has 14 residues. The CDR3 loop is CAWSVLGANTEAFF. CDR3 coding DNA: TGTGCCTGGAGTGTTTTAGGGGCGAACACTGAAGCTTTCTTT.

The CDR3 protein is CASSLEDRMSQETQYF. Here the CDR3 DNA reads TGTGCCAGCAGTTTGGAGGACAGAATGTCTCAAGAGACCCAGTACTTC. The gene calls are TRBV27 and TRBJ2-5, with TRBD1 as a possible D gene (6 bases). CDR1 MNHEY and CDR2 SMNVEV come from the germline V gene (reference sequence). This CDR3 has 16 residues. V was clipped by 3 bases and J by 2 bases, with 16 bases between them.

The gene calls are TRBV7-9 and TRBJ1-2; a possible D gene is TRBD1 (5 bases). The V gene lost 4 bases and the J gene lost 6 bases, with 21 bases spanning the gap. This CDR3 contains 16 residues. CDR1 SEHNR and CDR2 FQNEAQ come from the germline V gene (reference sequence). DNA of the CDR3: TGTGCCAGCAGCTATAGGGTGGGGCCTCTGAATGATGGCTACACCTTC. Translated: CASSYRVGPLNDGYTF.

The chain combines TRBV30 with TRBJ2-3, with no clear D. V lost 2 bases and J lost 3, with 3 bases in between. This CDR3 contains 11 residues. Germline V lookup: CDR1 GTSNPN, CDR2 SVGIG (reference sequence). CDR3 sequence (DNA): TGTGCCTGGAGTTGGACAGATACGCAGTATTTT. The encoded protein is CAWSWTDTQYF.

The chain couples TRBV9 to TRBJ2-1; D is possibly TRBD1 (6 bases). This CDR3 region has 15 residues. Germline assignment: CDR1 SGDLS and CDR2 YYNGEE. V was cut by 0 bases and J by 8 bases, with 15 bases left in between. DNA of the CDR3: TGTGCCAGCAGCGTAGATACAGGGCAGGGATATGAGCAGTTCTTC. Protein: CASSVDTGQGYEQFF.

The J gene is TRBJ1-4, the V gene TRBV5-4; no clear D gene. This CDR3 comprises 14 residues. V was trimmed by 0 bases and J by 4 bases, leaving 7 bases between them. Germline CDR1 reads SGHNT; CDR2 reads YYREEE (reference sequence). The CDR3 spells CASSLDSHNEKLFF. CDR3 sequence (DNA): TGTGCCAGCAGCTTGGACAGTCATAATGAAAAACTGTTTTTT.

The gene calls are TRBV5-6 and TRBJ2-1; D is undetermined. V lost 0 bases, J lost 5 bases, and 6 bases lay in between. The germline V gene encodes CDR1 SGHDT and CDR2 YYEEEE. This CDR3 spans 13 amino acids. DNA for the CDR3: TGTGCCAGCAGCTTGGGCCTCAACAATGAGCAGTTCTTC. It encodes CASSLGLNNEQFF.

The chain carries TRBV9 and TRBJ1-4; tentatively, D is TRBD1 (5 bases). Between the trimmed V and J ends, which lost 4 bases and 0 bases, there was a span of 10 bases. Germline V gene data show CDR1 as SGDLS and CDR2 as YYNGEE. The CDR3 runs 15 residues. The CDR3 DNA reads TGTGCCAGCAGCTCCACAGGCGCAACTAATGAAAAACTGTTTTTT. It translates to CASSSTGATNEKLFF.

The CDR3 nucleotides are TGTGCCAGCAGCTTAAAGGGGTTGCATAATTCACCCCTCCACTTT. It specifies CASSLKGLHNSPLHF. The chain carries TRBV7-3 and TRBJ1-6, with D tentatively TRBD1 (5 bases). With 1 base removed from V and 5 bases from J, the gap between germline ends came to 9 bases. Germline V lookup: CDR1 SGHTA, CDR2 FQGTGA. The CDR3 runs 15 residues.

V is TRBV5-1 and J is TRBJ2-7; D call uncertain. The CDR3 has 13 residues. Trimming pared 1 base from V and 3 bases from J, leaving 8 bases between. Germline V gene data show CDR1 as SGHRS and CDR2 as YFSETQ. In DNA, the CDR3 is TGCGCCAGCAGCTTGAGGTCAAGCTACGAGCAGTACTTC. The encoded protein is CASSLRSSYEQYF.

There are a few counts of this clone. The chain employs TRBV10-1 and TRBJ2-7; D possibly uses TRBD1 or TRBD2 (5 bases each). V was trimmed by 0 bases and J by 3 bases, leaving 12 bases between them. The CDR3 runs to 15 residues. Germline V gene sequence: CDR1 WNHNN, CDR2 SYGVQD (reference sequence). The CDR3 DNA follows: TGCGCCAGCAGTGAGTCCCGGGGACGGATCTACGAGCAGTACTTC. It codes for CASSESRGRIYEQYF.

The chain is built from TRBV4-1 and TRBJ2-1; 9 nucleotides agree with TRBD2. V lost 3 bases and J lost 5; bases outside the gene matches: 8. CDR3 length: 16 residues. CDR1 MGHRA and CDR2 YSYEKL come from the germline V gene. CDR3 in amino acids: CASSQEGLAKNNEQFF. The CDR3 DNA follows: TGCGCCAGCAGCCAGGAGGGACTAGCAAAAAACAATGAGCAGTTCTTC.

The rearrangement joins TRBV2 to TRBJ2-7; TRBD2 matches at 13 bases. The germline CDR1 and CDR2 sequences are SNHLY and FYNNEI. There are 15 residues in the CDR3. The junction had 4 bases not matched to a gene; V was cut back by 3 bases and J by 5 bases. The CDR3 coding sequence is TGTGCCAGCAGTGATCGGACTAGCGGGAGCCACGAGCAGTACTTC. It yields the protein CASSDRTSGSHEQYF.

The sample holds one count of this clone. The chain has TRBV10-2 and TRBJ2-1; 7 positions agree with TRBD2. This CDR3 spans 11 amino acids. The J segment lost 6 bases and the V segment lost 8 bases, leaving 1 base of the junction unmatched. CDR1 and CDR2 from the germline V gene are WSHSY and SAAADI. As DNA, the CDR3 is TGCGCCAGCCGCGGGGGCAATGAGCAGTTCTTC. Its protein is CASRGGNEQFF.

The chain couples TRBV6-4 to TRBJ1-2; 7 nucleotides align to TRBD1. Germline values: CDR1 MRHNA, CDR2 SNTAGT. Trimming cost V 0 bases and J 4 bases; bases outside gene matches: 2. There are 14 residues in the CDR3. CDR3 amino acids: CASSDSPGGYGYTF. CDR3 sequence (DNA): TGTGCCAGCAGTGACTCGCCAGGGGGCTATGGCTACACCTTC.

V is TRBV5-1 and J is TRBJ2-1; 11 bases line up with TRBD1. Losses at the gene ends were 3 bases for V and 8 bases for J; bases not matched to a gene: 1. Looked up from germline, CDR1 is SGHRS and CDR2 is YFSETQ. The CDR3 extends over 13 amino acids. CDR3 DNA sequence: TGCGCCAGCAGCTGGACAGGGGGCGATGAGCAGTTCTTC. Translating it yields CASSWTGGDEQFF.

Turning to this clone: The same CDR3 also results from other DNA sequences found in this sample. This chain links TRBV4-1 with TRBJ1-6; perhaps TRBD1 as D (5 bases). V gave up 5 bases and J gave up 4 bases, with 12 bases separating them. Germline loops: CDR1 MGHRA, CDR2 YSYEKL. The CDR3 consists of 15 residues. CDR3 protein: CASSLPGAYNSPLHF. The CDR3 nucleotides read TGCGCCAGCAGCTTACCCGGGGCTTATAATTCACCCCTCCACTTT.

This clone was recorded a few times. Other DNA variants within this sample encode the same CDR3. This rearrangement joins TRBV5-6 to TRBJ2-7, with D unclear. Germline CDR1 reads SGHDT; CDR2 reads YYEEEE. V lost 3 bases to trimming and J lost 4 bases, with 8 bases between them. The CDR3 consists of 12 residues. The CDR3 DNA reads TGTGCCAGCAGCTCAGAAGGTTACGAGCAGTACTTC. Protein product: CASSSEGYEQYF.

The CDR3 is CASSLGVASGPPYNEQFF. CDR3 nucleotide sequence: TGTGCCAGCAGCTTAGGAGTAGCTAGCGGTCCTCCCTACAATGAGCAGTTCTTC. V usage is TRBV7-9 and J usage is TRBJ2-1; 7 positions match TRBD2. Germline loops: CDR1 SEHNR, CDR2 FQNEAQ (reference sequence). V gave up 1 base and J gave up 2 bases; unmatched junction bases: 11. CDR3 size: 18 residues.

The gene calls are TRBV28 and TRBJ2-5, with 12 bases lining up with TRBD2. The CDR3 is made up of 17 amino acids. From germline, CDR1 is MDHEN and CDR2 SYDVKM. With 2 bases clipped from V and 1 base from J, the junction kept 5 bases outside the gene matches. The CDR3 region is CASSLDTSGGTQETQYF. The DNA of the CDR3 is TGTGCCAGCAGTTTAGACACTAGCGGGGGGACCCAAGAGACCCAGTACTTC.

This chain uses TRBV4-1 with TRBJ1-4; the D is unclear. The CDR3 spans 12 residues. Between the trimmed V and J ends, which lost 3 bases and 14 bases, there was a span of 13 bases. Germline CDR1 reads MGHRA; CDR2 reads YSYEKL. The CDR3 DNA reads as TGCGCCAGCAGCCATCTCGGAGGGCACCTGTTTTTT. Its translation is CASSHLGGHLFF.

The chain uses TRBV6-1 and TRBJ1-3; no clear D gene. This CDR3 comprises 16 residues. Germline V gene sequence: CDR1 MNHNS, CDR2 SASEGT. Trimming removed 0 bases at V and 1 base at J, with 10 bases between. This chain's CDR3 is CASSEATSRSGNTIYF. For the CDR3, the DNA is TGTGCCAGCAGTGAAGCGACCAGCAGATCTGGAAACACCATATATTTT.

The chain couples TRBV7-6 to TRBJ2-7; 8 bases are shared with TRBD2. V shed 5 bases and J 7 bases; nucleotides not matched to a gene: 13. The length of the CDR3 is 15 residues. Germline assignment: CDR1 SGHVS and CDR2 FNYEAQ. The chain's CDR3 is CASSLNSGIPREQYF. The CDR3 DNA reads TGTGCCAGCAGCCTGAATAGCGGGATACCGCGAGAGCAGTACTTC.

V is TRBV9 and J is TRBJ1-1; D gene unclear. Trimming took 2 bases from V and 2 from J, leaving 7 bases between them. The germline CDR1 and CDR2 sequences are SGDLS and YYNGEE. There are 13 residues in the CDR3. CDR3 amino acids: CASSVAVNTEAFF. The CDR3, as DNA: TGTGCCAGCAGCGTGGCAGTTAACACTGAAGCTTTCTTT.

This chain connects TRBV15 to TRBJ1-3, with no clear D. The CDR3 runs to 15 residues. V was shortened by 3 bases and J by 0 bases, with 9 bases between the two germline ends. CDR1 and CDR2 from the germline V gene are LNHNV and YYDKDF (reference sequence). The DNA of the CDR3 is TGTGCCACCAGCAGCGACGCTAGCTCTGGAAACACCATATATTTT. Protein product: CATSSDASSGNTIYF. Looking up the rest from reference TRBV15 and TRBJ1-3 gives the full variable domain: DAMVIQNPRYQVTQFGKPVTLSCSQTLNHNVMYWYQQKSSQAPKLLFHYYDKDFNNEADTPDNFQSRRPNTSFCFLDIRSPGLGDTAMYLCATSSDASSGNTIYFGEGSWLTVV.

The chain is built from TRBV9 and TRBJ1-4, with 7 bases matching TRBD1. The CDR3 sequence is 16 residues long. Germline CDR1 SGDLS, CDR2 YYNGEE. Unmatched junction bases numbered 10, after V lost 0 bases and J lost 8 bases. The CDR3 region is CASSVGFHRGSEKLFF. The CDR3 DNA reads TGTGCCAGCAGCGTAGGGTTTCACAGGGGAAGCGAAAAACTGTTTTTT. Full variable domain (outside the CDR3, taken from reference TRBV9 and TRBJ1-4): DSGVTQTPKHLITATGQRVTLRCSPRSGDLSVYWYQQSLDQGLQFLIQYYNGEERAKGNILERFSAQQFPDLHSELNLSSLELGDSALYFCASSVGFHRGSEKLFFGSGTQLSVL.

The rearrangement uses TRBV5-6 and TRBJ1-2; 7 bases match TRBD1. From germline, CDR1 is SGHDT and CDR2 YYEEEE. The V gene end was trimmed by 1 base and the J gene end by 8 bases; junction bases not matched to a gene: 8. This CDR3 is built from 14 residues. CDR3 residues: CASSLIRQGLGYTF. The CDR3 DNA follows: TGTGCCAGCAGCTTGATCAGACAGGGACTCGGCTACACCTTC.